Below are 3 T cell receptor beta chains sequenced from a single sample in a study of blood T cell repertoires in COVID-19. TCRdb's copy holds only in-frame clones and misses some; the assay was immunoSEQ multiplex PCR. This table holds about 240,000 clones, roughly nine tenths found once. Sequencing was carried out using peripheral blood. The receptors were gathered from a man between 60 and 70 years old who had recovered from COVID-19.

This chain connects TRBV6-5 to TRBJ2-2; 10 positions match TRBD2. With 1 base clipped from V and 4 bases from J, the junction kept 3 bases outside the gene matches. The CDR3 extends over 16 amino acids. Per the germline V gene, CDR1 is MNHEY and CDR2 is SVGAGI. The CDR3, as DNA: TGTGCCAGCAGTTACTTTGGACTAGCGGTCACCGGGGAGCTGTTTTTT. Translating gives CASSYFGLAVTGELFF.

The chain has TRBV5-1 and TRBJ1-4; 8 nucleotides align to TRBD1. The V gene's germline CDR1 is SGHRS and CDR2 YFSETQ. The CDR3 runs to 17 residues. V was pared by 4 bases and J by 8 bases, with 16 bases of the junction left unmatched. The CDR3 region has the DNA TGCGCCAGCAGCCCATCCGCCGACAGGGGAGGAGGGGAAAAACTGTTTTTT. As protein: CASSPSADRGGGEKLFF.

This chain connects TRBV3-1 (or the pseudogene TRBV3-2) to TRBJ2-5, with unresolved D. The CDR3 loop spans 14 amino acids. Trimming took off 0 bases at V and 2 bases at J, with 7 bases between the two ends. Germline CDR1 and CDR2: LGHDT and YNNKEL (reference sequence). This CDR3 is CASSQDRPQETQYF. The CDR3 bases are TGTGCCAGCAGCCAAGACAGGCCTCAAGAGACCCAGTACTTC.